This T cell receptor (beta chain) derives from a study of OX40 agonist ivuxolimab in advanced cancers. The CDR3 has 15 residues. V lost 1 base and J 2 bases, leaving 10 bases between the germline ends. CDR1 and CDR2 (germline): SGHNT, YENEEA. Assay: immunoSEQ multiplex PCR; the TCRdb copy retains only in-frame clones and omits some. The sample lists approximately 82,000 clones, over 85% occurring once. Here the sequenced sample was CD4+ or CD8+ T cells sorted from blood, taken in a trial of the OX40 agonist ivuxolimab. This TCR came from an adult with an advanced solid tumor such as melanoma, head and neck, liver or kidney cancer. This chain joins TRBV11-3 and TRBJ2-3, with D possibly TRBD1 on 5 matching bases. The CDR3 DNA is TGTGCCAGCAGCTTAGTGTTAGGACACACAGATACGCAGTATTTT. Translating it yields CASSLVLGHTDTQYF.